These T cell receptor beta chains were read from a single sample in a study of blood T cell repertoires in COVID-19. The assay was immunoSEQ multiplex PCR, and TCRdb's table has in-frame clones only and misses some. In the table there are over 300,000 clones, 85% to 90% of which are singletons. The sample comprised PBMCs or T cells enriched from blood (not recorded which). The source is a woman under 30 who had recovered from COVID-19. CDR3s include the opening cysteine and the closing phenylalanine or tryptophan. The D gene is left open where the match is weak. Clone size is not always given. Where it is, it says once, few, many or a class for expanded clones.

size,V,D,J,CDR3,DNA
NA,TRBV2,NA,TRBJ1-3,CASSELWESGNTIYF,TGTGCCAGCAGTGAACTCTGGGAGAGTGGAAACACCATATATTTT
NA,TRBV28,TRBD1,TRBJ1-1,CASSPTPGGTEAFF,TGTGCCAGCAGTCCTACTCCAGGGGGGACTGAAGCTTTCTTT
NA,TRBV29-1,TRBD1,TRBJ1-2,CSVEDPLPGQGDYGYTF,TGCAGCGTTGAAGACCCCCTCCCGGGACAGGGGGACTATGGCTACACCTTC
once,TRBV9,NA,TRBJ1-1,CASSVAGFENTEAFF,TGTGCCAGCAGCGTAGCAGGGTTCGAGAACACTGAAGCTTTCTTT
once,TRBV6-1,TRBD1,TRBJ1-2,CASSESGGYTVNGYTF,TGTGCCAGCAGTGAGTCAGGGGGTTATACGGTAAATGGCTACACCTTC
NA,TRBV27,TRBD1,TRBJ1-6,CASSLLGTGVSPLHF,TGTGCCAGCAGTTTATTGGGGACAGGGGTCTCACCCCTCCACTTT
NA,TRBV7-9,NA,TRBJ2-3,CASSLRGGRYTDTQYF,TGTGCCAGCAGCCTAAGGGGAGGACGATACACAGATACGCAGTATTTT
NA,TRBV10-1,NA,TRBJ1-1,CASSDPRDSTEAFF,TGCGCCAGCAGTGACCCCCGGGATTCCACTGAAGCTTTCTTT
once,TRBV30,NA,TRBJ1-6,CAWSPGTFAPLHF,TGTGCCTGGAGCCCTGGGACATTTGCACCCCTCCACTTT
NA,TRBV28,TRBD2,TRBJ2-7,CASRGTSGSSYEQYF,TGTGCCAGCAGGGGGACTAGCGGGAGCTCCTACGAGCAGTACTTC
NA,TRBV12-3/TRBV12-4,TRBD1,TRBJ1-5,CASREQGEGPQHF,TGTGCCAGCAGGGAACAGGGGGAAGGGCCCCAGCATTTT
NA,TRBV12-5,TRBD2,TRBJ2-1,CASGLTRGVGQNGTSGRVNEQFF,TGTGCTAGTGGTTTGACCCGCGGGGTTGGACAGAATGGGACTAGCGGGAGGGTGAATGAGCAGTTCTTC
NA,TRBV7-3,TRBD2,TRBJ2-1,CASSMAGGNYNEQFF,TGTGCCAGCTCTATGGCGGGGGGCAACTACAATGAGCAGTTCTTC
NA,TRBV5-8,NA,TRBJ1-5,CASSPMGGSQPQHF,TGTGCCAGCAGCCCGATGGGGGGTTCTCAGCCCCAGCATTTT
NA,TRBV21-1,NA,TRBJ1-2,CASSKKLADPNYGYTF,TGTGCCAGCAGCAAAAAGTTGGCAGATCCTAACTATGGCTACACCTTC
NA,TRBV5-1,NA,TRBJ2-1,CASSILNQGDEQFF,TGCGCCAGCAGCATCCTAAATCAGGGTGATGAGCAGTTCTTC
NA,TRBV28,TRBD2,TRBJ2-1,CASRGEGLAEFNEQFF,TGTGCCAGCAGGGGGGAGGGACTAGCGGAGTTCAATGAGCAGTTCTTC
NA,TRBV6-5,NA,TRBJ1-2,CASSYSSRANYGYTF,TGTGCCAGCAGTTACTCTAGCCGAGCTAACTATGGCTACACCTTC
NA,TRBV24-1,TRBD2,TRBJ2-7,CATSSITSGSNEQYF,TGTGCCACCAGTAGCATTACTAGCGGGAGCAACGAGCAGTACTTC
NA,TRBV10-2,TRBD1,TRBJ1-1,CASRGQSNTEAFF,TGCGCCAGCAGGGGACAGTCAAACACTGAAGCTTTCTTT
NA,TRBV9,NA,TRBJ2-7,CASSDPGRSDEQYF,TGTGCCAGCAGCGACCCGGGGAGATCTGACGAGCAGTACTTC
NA,TRBV4-1,NA,TRBJ2-1,CASSQGVGTGKLAAYNEQFF,TGCGCCAGCAGCCAAGGGGTCGGGACAGGGAAACTAGCGGCCTACAATGAGCAGTTCTTC
NA,TRBV2,NA,TRBJ2-7,CASSEDLYEQYF,TGTGCCAGCAGTGAAGATCTCTACGAGCAGTACTTC
NA,TRBV27,NA,TRBJ1-3,CASRGGASGNTIYF,TGTGCCAGCAGGGGGGGAGCGAGTGGAAACACCATATATTTT
NA,TRBV11-2,TRBD1,TRBJ1-6,CASSYGQVYNSLLHF,TGTGCCAGCAGCTACGGACAGGTCTATAATTCACTCCTCCACTTT
NA,TRBV27,TRBD1,TRBJ1-1,CASSPGRDRVLPNTEAFF,TGTGCCAGCAGTCCAGGTCGGGACAGGGTTTTACCGAACACTGAAGCTTTCTTT
NA,TRBV5-4,TRBD1,TRBJ1-6,CASSSKSTGEALHF,TGTGCCAGCAGCTCCAAATCGACAGGGGAAGCCCTCCACTTT
NA,TRBV10-3,NA,TRBJ1-2,CAISEEKSHGYTF,TGTGCCATCAGTGAAGAGAAATCTCATGGCTACACCTTC
NA,TRBV6-4,NA,TRBJ1-1,CATTFAGKMNTEAFF,TGTGCCACCACATTCGCGGGGAAGATGAACACTGAAGCTTTCTTT
NA,TRBV7-9,TRBD1,TRBJ1-2,CASRRTGGDGYTF,TGTGCCAGCAGGCGGACAGGGGGCGATGGCTACACCTTC
NA,TRBV5-3,NA,TRBJ2-5,CARSPCRVLWETQYF,TGTGCCAGAAGCCCCTGCAGGGTGTTATGGGAGACCCAGTACTTC
NA,TRBV5-3,TRBD2,TRBJ2-7,CARSSPLAGGCQYF,TGTGCCAGAAGCTCACCCCTGGCGGGAGGTTGCCAGTACTTC